This T cell receptor beta chain is drawn from a study of cytomegalovirus exposure and HLA in healthy donors. Some clones are missing from TCRdb's copy, which holds only in-frame ones; the method was immunoSEQ multiplex PCR. The table includes 220,000 or so clones, around four fifths detected once. The CDR3 has 15 residues. J was trimmed by 2 bases and V by 0 bases; bases with no gene match: 7. CDR1 and CDR2 (germline): GTSNPN, SVGIG (reference sequence). This sequence was found in a woman under 40 in good health and CMV-seropositive. J is TRBJ2-7 and V is TRBV30; 7 bases map to TRBD1. Sequenced sample: PBMCs. CDR3 residues: CAWSVGTDATYEQYF. In DNA, the CDR3 is TGTGCCTGGAGTGTTGGGACAGACGCTACCTACGAGCAGTACTTC.